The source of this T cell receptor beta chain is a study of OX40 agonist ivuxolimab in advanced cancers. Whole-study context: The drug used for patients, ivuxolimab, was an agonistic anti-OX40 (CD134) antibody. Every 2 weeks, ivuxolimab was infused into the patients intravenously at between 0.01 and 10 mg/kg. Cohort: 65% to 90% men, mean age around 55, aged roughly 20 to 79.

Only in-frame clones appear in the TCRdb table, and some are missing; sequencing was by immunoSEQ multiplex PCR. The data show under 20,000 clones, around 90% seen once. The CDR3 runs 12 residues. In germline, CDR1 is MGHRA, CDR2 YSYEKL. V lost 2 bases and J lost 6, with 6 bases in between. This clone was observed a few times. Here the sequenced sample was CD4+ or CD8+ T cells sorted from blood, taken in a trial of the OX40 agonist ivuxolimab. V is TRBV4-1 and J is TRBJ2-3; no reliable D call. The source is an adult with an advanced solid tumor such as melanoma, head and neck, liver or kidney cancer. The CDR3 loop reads CASSQSRDTQYF. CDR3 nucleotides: TGCGCCAGCAGCCAATCGCGGGATACGCAGTATTTT.